This T cell receptor (beta chain) comes out of a study of T cells expressing NK-cell markers. As for the study in general: CD3+CD56+NKG2C+, CD3+CD56+NKG2C- and CD3+CD56-NKG2C+ T cells, once sorted, supplied the TCR beta repertoires.

With the 5' RACE reads reprocessed, TCRdb shows one record per CDR3 protein and no DNA. This listing includes 300,000 to 450,000 distinct CDR3 sequences. This CDR3 has 12 amino acids. Germline V lookup: CDR1 SGHAT, CDR2 FQNNGV. The specimen sequenced was blood T cells: a sorted CD56 or NKG2C T cell subset, CD4+ or CD8+ T cells, or bulk PBMC T cells (not recorded which). The V call is TRBV11-2, the J call TRBJ1-3. The origin of this receptor is a man aged 18 to 69 in good health. CDR3 protein: CASSEHRNTIYF.